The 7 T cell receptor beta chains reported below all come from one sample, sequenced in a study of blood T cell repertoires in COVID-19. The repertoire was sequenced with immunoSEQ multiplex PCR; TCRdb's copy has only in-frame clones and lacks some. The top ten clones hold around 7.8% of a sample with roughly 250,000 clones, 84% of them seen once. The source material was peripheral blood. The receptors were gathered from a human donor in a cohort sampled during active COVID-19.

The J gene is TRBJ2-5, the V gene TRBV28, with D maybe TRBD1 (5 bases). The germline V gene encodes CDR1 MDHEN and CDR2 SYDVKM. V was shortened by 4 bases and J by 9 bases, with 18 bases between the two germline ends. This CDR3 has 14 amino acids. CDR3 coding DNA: TGTGCCAGCAGTTGGTCAGGGTCTCGTGGAGCCCAGTACTTC. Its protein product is CASSWSGSRGAQYF.

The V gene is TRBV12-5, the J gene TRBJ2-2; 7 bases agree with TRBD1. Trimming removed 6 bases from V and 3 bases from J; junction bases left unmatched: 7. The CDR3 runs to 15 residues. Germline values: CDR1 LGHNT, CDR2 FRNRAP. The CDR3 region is CASGPDREDTGELFF. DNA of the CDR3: TGTGCTAGTGGCCCCGACAGGGAAGACACCGGGGAGCTGTTTTTT.

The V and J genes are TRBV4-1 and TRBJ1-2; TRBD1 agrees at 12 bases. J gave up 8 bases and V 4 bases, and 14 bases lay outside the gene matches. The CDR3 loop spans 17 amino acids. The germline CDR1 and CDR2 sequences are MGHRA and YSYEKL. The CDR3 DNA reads TGCGCCAGCAGCCCCGGGACAGGGGGCATATATGGTATGGGCTACACCTTC. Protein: CASSPGTGGIYGMGYTF.

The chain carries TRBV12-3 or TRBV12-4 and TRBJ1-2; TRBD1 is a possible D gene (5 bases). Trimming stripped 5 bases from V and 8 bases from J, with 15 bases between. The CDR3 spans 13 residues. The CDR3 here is CASSRTGTWGYTF. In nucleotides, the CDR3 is TGTGCCAGCAGTCGTACCGGGACTTGGGGCTACACCTTC.

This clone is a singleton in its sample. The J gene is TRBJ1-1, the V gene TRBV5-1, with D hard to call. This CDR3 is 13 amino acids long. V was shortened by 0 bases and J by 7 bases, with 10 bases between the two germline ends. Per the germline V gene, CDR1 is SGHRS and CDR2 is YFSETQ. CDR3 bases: TGCGCCAGCAGCTTGGGGCCGGGGATTGAAGCTTTCTTT. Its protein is CASSLGPGIEAFF.

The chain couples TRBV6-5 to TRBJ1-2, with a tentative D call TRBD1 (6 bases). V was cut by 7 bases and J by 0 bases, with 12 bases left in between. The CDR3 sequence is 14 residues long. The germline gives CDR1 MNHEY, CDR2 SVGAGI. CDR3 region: CASTQDRTNYGYTF. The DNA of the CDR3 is TGTGCCAGCACTCAAGACAGGACTAACTATGGCTACACCTTC.

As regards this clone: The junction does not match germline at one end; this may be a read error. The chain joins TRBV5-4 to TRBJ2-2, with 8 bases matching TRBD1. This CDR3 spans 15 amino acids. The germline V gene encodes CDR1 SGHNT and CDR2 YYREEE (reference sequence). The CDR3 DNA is TGTGTCAGCAGCTTCCGACAGGGGATCACCGGGGAGCTGTTTTTT. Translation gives CVSSFRQGITGELFF.